The 11 T cell receptor beta chains given below trace back to one sample, sequenced in a study of T cell changes during pregnancy in multiple sclerosis. Clones were read by immunoSEQ multiplex PCR, and TCRdb kept only the in-frame ones, dropping some. The table shows more than 30,000 clones, with around 94% occurring only once. Sequences were derived from CD8+ T cells from peripheral blood mononuclear cells, sampled in the third trimester of pregnancy. These receptors were collected from a female donor with multiple sclerosis, enrolled in a pregnancy study.

V and J are TRBV6-6 and TRBJ1-4; weak D call: TRBD1 (5 bases). The length of the CDR3 is 16 residues. The V and J ends lost 0 bases and 3 bases respectively, with 11 bases between them. Germline V lookup: CDR1 MNHNY, CDR2 SVGAGI (reference sequence). CDR3 DNA: TGTGCCAGCAGTTACTCAGGGGAGGGCTCTAATGAAAAACTGTTTTTT. It encodes CASSYSGEGSNEKLFF.

The chain couples TRBV6-5 to TRBJ2-1; TRBD1 is a possible D gene (6 bases). Trimming took 6 bases from V and 7 from J, leaving 19 bases between them. The CDR3 extends over 15 amino acids. Germline values: CDR1 MNHEY, CDR2 SVGAGI. The CDR3 sequence is CASSTGRWGMNEQFF. CDR3 nucleotide sequence: TGTGCCAGCAGCACAGGGCGCTGGGGTATGAATGAGCAGTTCTTC.

The V and J genes are TRBV29-1 and TRBJ2-7; D ambiguous. V was trimmed by 1 base and J by 0 bases, leaving 7 bases between them. Germline CDR1 and CDR2: SQVTM and ANQGSEA. There are 13 residues in the CDR3. Here the CDR3 DNA reads TGCAGCGTTGAAGGGCAGGACTCCTACGAGCAGTACTTC. Translated, it gives CSVEGQDSYEQYF.

The V gene is TRBV9, the J gene TRBJ2-3; D call uncertain. With 4 bases removed from V and 2 bases from J, the gap between germline ends came to 5 bases. CDR1 and CDR2 from the germline V gene are SGDLS and YYNGEE. This CDR3 has 12 residues. Written as DNA, the CDR3 is TGTGCCAGCAGCCCAAACACAGATACGCAGTATTTT. This sequence encodes CASSPNTDTQYF.

The genes are TRBV19 and TRBJ1-4; 7 bases are shared with TRBD1. The V and J ends lost 10 bases and 8 bases, in that order; junction bases with no gene match: 13. The CDR3 length is 14 residues. The V gene's germline CDR1 is LNHDA and CDR2 SQIVND (reference sequence). The CDR3 DNA is TGTGCCACCTACAACCACAGGGGTAGAGAAAAACTGTTTTTT. Its protein is CATYNHRGREKLFF. The full variable domain, with the rest looked up from reference TRBV19 and TRBJ1-4, is DGGITQSPKYLFRKEGQNVTLSCEQNLNHDAMYWYRQDPGQGLRLIYYSQIVNDFQKGDIAEGYSVSREKKESFPLTVTSAQKNPTAFYLCATYNHRGREKLFFGSGTQLSVL.

CDR3 sequence (DNA): TGTGCCAGCAGCTTACAGGGTCCGCATTACGAGCAGTACTTC. Translation: CASSLQGPHYEQYF. The rearrangement uses TRBV27 and TRBJ2-7, with D perhaps TRBD1 (6 bases). This CDR3 contains 14 residues. The germline V gene has CDR1 MNHEY and CDR2 SMNVEV (reference sequence). V dropped 6 bases and J dropped 4 bases, with 16 bases sitting between them.

This chain joins TRBV9 and TRBJ1-1; D gene unclear. Germline V gene data show CDR1 as SGDLS and CDR2 as YYNGEE. This CDR3 contains 17 residues. Trimming took 4 bases from V and 0 from J, leaving 19 bases between them. The CDR3, as DNA: TGTGCCAGCAGCTCACGGGCGGTGGACTACATGAACACTGAAGCTTTCTTT. Amino acids: CASSSRAVDYMNTEAFF. Combining the CDR3 with reference TRBV9 and TRBJ1-1 gives the whole variable domain DSGVTQTPKHLITATGQRVTLRCSPRSGDLSVYWYQQSLDQGLQFLIQYYNGEERAKGNILERFSAQQFPDLHSELNLSSLELGDSALYFCASSSRAVDYMNTEAFFGQGTRLTVV.

The chain has TRBV6-4 and TRBJ2-2, with 7 bases lining up with TRBD1. V lost 0 bases to trimming and J lost 3 bases; unmatched junction nucleotides: 10. Looked up from germline, CDR1 is MRHNA and CDR2 is SNTAGT. The CDR3 has 18 amino acids. CDR3 DNA sequence: TGTGCCAGCAGTGACTCGATTCTATCAGGGGGACACACCGGGGAGCTGTTTTTT. It is translated as CASSDSILSGGHTGELFF.

The chain links TRBV7-6 to TRBJ2-7; 9 bases align to TRBD2. The CDR3 sequence is 13 residues long. The germline V gene encodes CDR1 SGHVS and CDR2 FNYEAQ. After removal of 5 bases from V and 2 bases from J, the junction contained 1 base not matched to a gene. The CDR3 nucleotides read TGTGCCAGCAGCGCGGGGGGGCCCTACGAGCAGTACTTC. Translated: CASSAGGPYEQYF.

The genes are TRBV19 and TRBJ1-1, with D hard to call. CDR3 length: 14 amino acids. V was clipped by 1 base and J by 1 base, with 7 bases between them. The germline gives CDR1 LNHDA, CDR2 SQIVND (reference sequence). The CDR3 is CASSIGSGNTEAFF. For the CDR3, the DNA is TGTGCCAGTAGTATAGGGAGCGGGAACACTGAAGCTTTCTTT.

The chain couples TRBV19 to TRBJ2-1; perhaps TRBD1 as D (6 bases). The germline V gene encodes CDR1 LNHDA and CDR2 SQIVND (reference sequence). This CDR3 spans 15 amino acids. V shed 3 bases and J shed 4 bases, with 13 bases lying between them. This CDR3 is CASSIQGQPYNEQFF. The CDR3 DNA reads as TGTGCCAGTAGTATTCAAGGACAGCCTTACAATGAGCAGTTCTTC.